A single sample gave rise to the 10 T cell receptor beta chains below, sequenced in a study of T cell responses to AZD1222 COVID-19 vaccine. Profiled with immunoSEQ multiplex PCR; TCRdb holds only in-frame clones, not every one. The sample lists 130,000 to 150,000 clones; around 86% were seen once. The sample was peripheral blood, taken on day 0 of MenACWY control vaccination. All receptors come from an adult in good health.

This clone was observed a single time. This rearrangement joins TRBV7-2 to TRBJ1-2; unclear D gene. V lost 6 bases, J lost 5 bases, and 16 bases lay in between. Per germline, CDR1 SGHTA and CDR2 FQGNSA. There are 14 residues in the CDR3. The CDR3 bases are TGTGCCAGCAGGTTACCCTCTACATATTATGGCTACACCTTC. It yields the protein CASRLPSTYYGYTF.

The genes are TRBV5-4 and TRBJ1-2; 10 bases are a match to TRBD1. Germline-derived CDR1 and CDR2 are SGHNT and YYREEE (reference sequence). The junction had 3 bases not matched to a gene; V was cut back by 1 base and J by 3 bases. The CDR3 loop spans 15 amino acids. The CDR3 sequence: CASSLRTGGDYGYTF. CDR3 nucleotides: TGTGCCAGCAGCTTGAGGACAGGGGGAGACTATGGCTACACCTTC. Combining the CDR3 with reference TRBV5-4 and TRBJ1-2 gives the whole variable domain ETGVTQSPTHLIKTRGQQVTLRCSSQSGHNTVSWYQQALGQGPQFIFQYYREEENGRGNFPPRFSGLQFPNYSSELNVNALELDDSALYLCASSLRTGGDYGYTFGSGTRLTVV.

The CDR3 loop reads CSGTANTEAFF. The CDR3 nucleotides read TGCTCGGGGACGGCGAACACTGAAGCTTTCTTT. The rearrangement joins TRBV29-1 to TRBJ1-1; D may be TRBD1 (5 bases). The CDR3 spans 11 residues. Germline V gene data show CDR1 as SQVTM and CDR2 as ANQGSEA.

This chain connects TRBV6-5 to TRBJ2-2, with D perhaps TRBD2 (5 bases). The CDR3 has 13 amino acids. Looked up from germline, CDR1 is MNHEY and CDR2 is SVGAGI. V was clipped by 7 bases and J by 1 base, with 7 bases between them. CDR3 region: CASKAGNTGELFF. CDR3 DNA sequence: TGTGCCAGCAAGGCGGGGAACACCGGGGAGCTGTTTTTT.

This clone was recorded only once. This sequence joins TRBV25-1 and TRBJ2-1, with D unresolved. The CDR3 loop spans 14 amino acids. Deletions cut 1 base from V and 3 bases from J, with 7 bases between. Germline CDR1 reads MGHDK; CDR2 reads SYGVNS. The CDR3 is CASSESYSYNEQFF. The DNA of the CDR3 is TGTGCCAGCAGTGAATCATACAGCTACAATGAGCAGTTCTTC.

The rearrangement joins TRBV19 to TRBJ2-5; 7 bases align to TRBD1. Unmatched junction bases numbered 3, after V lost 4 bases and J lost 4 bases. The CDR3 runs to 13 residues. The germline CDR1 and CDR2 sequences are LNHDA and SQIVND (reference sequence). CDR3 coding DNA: TGTGCCAGTAGTAGTCCAGGGGGAGAGACCCAGTACTTC. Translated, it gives CASSSPGGETQYF.

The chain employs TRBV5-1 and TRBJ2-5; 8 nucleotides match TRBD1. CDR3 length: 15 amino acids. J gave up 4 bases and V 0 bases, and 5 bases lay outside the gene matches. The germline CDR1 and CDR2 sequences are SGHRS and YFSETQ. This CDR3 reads CASSLEAGGRETQYF. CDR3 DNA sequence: TGCGCCAGCAGCTTGGAGGCAGGGGGCCGAGAGACCCAGTACTTC.

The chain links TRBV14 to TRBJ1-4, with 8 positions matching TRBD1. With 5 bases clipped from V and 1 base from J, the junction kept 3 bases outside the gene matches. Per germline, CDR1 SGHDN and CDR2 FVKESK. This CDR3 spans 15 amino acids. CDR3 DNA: TGTGCCAGCAGCTACAGGGGGAAAACTAATGAAAAACTGTTTTTT. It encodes CASSYRGKTNEKLFF.

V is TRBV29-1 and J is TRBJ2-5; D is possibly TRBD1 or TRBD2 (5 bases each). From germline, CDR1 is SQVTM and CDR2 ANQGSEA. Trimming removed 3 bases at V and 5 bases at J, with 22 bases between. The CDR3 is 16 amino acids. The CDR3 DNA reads TGCAGCGTTGAGGGGCTCCTAGCTGGCGCAAGGGAGACCCAGTACTTC. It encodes CSVEGLLAGARETQYF.

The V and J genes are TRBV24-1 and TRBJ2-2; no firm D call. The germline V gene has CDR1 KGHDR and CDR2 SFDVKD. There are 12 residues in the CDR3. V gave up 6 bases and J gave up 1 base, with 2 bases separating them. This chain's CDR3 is CATSQNTGELFF. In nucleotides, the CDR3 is TGTGCCACCAGTCAGAACACCGGGGAGCTGTTTTTT.